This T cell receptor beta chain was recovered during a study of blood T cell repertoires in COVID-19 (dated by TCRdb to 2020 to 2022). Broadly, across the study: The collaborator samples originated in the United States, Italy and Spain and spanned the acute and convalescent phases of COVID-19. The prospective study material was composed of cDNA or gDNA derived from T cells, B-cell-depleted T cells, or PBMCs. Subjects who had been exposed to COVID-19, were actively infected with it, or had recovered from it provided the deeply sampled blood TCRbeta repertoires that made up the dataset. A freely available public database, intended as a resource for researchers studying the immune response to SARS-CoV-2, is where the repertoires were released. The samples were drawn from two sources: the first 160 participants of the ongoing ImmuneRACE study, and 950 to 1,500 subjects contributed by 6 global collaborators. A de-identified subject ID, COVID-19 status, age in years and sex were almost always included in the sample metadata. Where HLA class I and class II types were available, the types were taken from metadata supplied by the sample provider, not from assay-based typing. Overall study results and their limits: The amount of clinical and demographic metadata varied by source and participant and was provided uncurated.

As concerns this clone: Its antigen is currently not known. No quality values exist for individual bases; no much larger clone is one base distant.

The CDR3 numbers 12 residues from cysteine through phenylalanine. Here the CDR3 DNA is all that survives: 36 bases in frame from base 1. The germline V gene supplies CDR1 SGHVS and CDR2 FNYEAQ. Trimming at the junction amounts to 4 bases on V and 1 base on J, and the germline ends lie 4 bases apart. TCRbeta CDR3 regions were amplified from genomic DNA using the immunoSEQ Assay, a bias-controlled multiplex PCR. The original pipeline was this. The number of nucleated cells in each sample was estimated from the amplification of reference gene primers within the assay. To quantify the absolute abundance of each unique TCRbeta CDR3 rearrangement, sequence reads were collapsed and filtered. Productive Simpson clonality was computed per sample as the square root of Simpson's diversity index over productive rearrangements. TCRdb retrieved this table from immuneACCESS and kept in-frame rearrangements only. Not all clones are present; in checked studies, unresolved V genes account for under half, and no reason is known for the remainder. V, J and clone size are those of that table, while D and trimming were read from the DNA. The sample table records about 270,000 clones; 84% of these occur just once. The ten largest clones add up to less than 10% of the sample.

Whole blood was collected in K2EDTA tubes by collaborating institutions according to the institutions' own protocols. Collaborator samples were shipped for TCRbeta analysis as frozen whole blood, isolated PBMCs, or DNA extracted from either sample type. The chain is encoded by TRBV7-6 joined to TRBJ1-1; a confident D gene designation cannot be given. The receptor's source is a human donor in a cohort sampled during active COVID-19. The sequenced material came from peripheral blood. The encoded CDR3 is CASSSWNTEAFF. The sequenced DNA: TGTGCCAGCAGCTCCTGGAACACTGAAGCTTTCTTT.